Listed below are T cell receptor beta chains from one sample, sequenced in a study of STAT5B mutations in CD4+ large granular lymphocyte leukemia. Profiled with immunoSEQ multiplex PCR; TCRdb holds only in-frame clones, not every one. This sample carries nearly 35,000 clones, around 76% of them seen once, and the ten largest clones take about 2%. Material: CD4+ T cells from blood buffy coats. The receptors were sampled from a human donor in good health. Each CDR3 is given with its conserved first and last residue. The order of the fields is clone size, D gene, J gene, V gene, CDR3 DNA, CDR3 protein. The D gene is left open where the match is weak. Clone size, where shown, is once, few, many, or a class for clones that have expanded.

abundance: -; d_gene: -; j_gene: TRBJ2-2; v_gene: TRBV15; CDR3nt: TGTGCCACCAGCAGAGAACTACAGGTCACCGGGGAGCTGTTTTTT; CDR3aa: CATSRELQVTGELFF
abundance: -; d_gene: -; j_gene: TRBJ1-1; v_gene: TRBV2; CDR3nt: TGTGCCAGCAGTGCGGACATCATGAACACTGAAGCTTTCTTT; CDR3aa: CASSADIMNTEAFF
abundance: -; d_gene: TRBD1; j_gene: TRBJ2-7; v_gene: TRBV10-2; CDR3nt: TGCGCCAGCAGTGTCCGAGGACAGGGCTCCTACGAGCAGTACTTC; CDR3aa: CASSVRGQGSYEQYF
abundance: -; d_gene: -; j_gene: TRBJ1-1; v_gene: TRBV19; CDR3nt: TGTGCCAGTAGTATAGGGCCGGTCCTTGGGACTGAAGCTTTCTTT; CDR3aa: CASSIGPVLGTEAFF
abundance: -; d_gene: -; j_gene: TRBJ2-2; v_gene: TRBV27; CDR3nt: TGTGCCAGCAGTTTAGGGGGGTCGAACACCGGGGAGCTGTTTTTT; CDR3aa: CASSLGGSNTGELFF
abundance: once; d_gene: -; j_gene: TRBJ2-2; v_gene: TRBV21-1; CDR3nt: TGTGCCAGCAGCAAAGTTTACGGATCGAACACCGGGGAGCTGTTTTTT; CDR3aa: CASSKVYGSNTGELFF
abundance: -; d_gene: TRBD2; j_gene: TRBJ2-7; v_gene: TRBV9; CDR3nt: TGTGCCAGCAGCCGACTAGCGGGGGGGGTATCCTACGAGCAGTACTTC; CDR3aa: CASSRLAGGVSYEQYF
abundance: once; d_gene: TRBD2; j_gene: TRBJ2-3; v_gene: TRBV6-1; CDR3nt: TGTGCCAGCAGTGAACGCGGCGGGGGTGGAGATACGCAGTATTTT; CDR3aa: CASSERGGGGDTQYF
abundance: -; d_gene: -; j_gene: TRBJ1-1; v_gene: TRBV19; CDR3nt: TGTGCCAGTAGTACACAGCGGAACACTGAAGCTTTCTTT; CDR3aa: CASSTQRNTEAFF
abundance: -; d_gene: -; j_gene: TRBJ2-7; v_gene: TRBV10-1; CDR3nt: TGCGCCAGCAGTGGACCGGGGTCCTACGAGCAGTACTTC; CDR3aa: CASSGPGSYEQYF
abundance: -; d_gene: -; j_gene: TRBJ2-5; v_gene: TRBV5-5; CDR3nt: TGTGCCAGCAGCGCCGACCTTTCTGGGTACCAAGAGACCCAGTACTTC; CDR3aa: CASSADLSGYQETQYF
abundance: -; d_gene: -; j_gene: TRBJ1-3; v_gene: TRBV21-1; CDR3nt: TGTGCCAGCAGCAAAGAGAATAGTCCTGGAAACACCATATATTTT; CDR3aa: CASSKENSPGNTIYF
abundance: -; d_gene: -; j_gene: TRBJ2-3; v_gene: TRBV7-9; CDR3nt: TGTGCCAGCAGCTTGATAGGGGCGGCAGATACGCAGTATTTT; CDR3aa: CASSLIGAADTQYF
abundance: -; d_gene: TRBD1; j_gene: TRBJ1-3; v_gene: TRBV29-1; CDR3nt: TGCAGCGTCGGGGACAGTGACTCTGGAAACACCATATATTTT; CDR3aa: CSVGDSDSGNTIYF
abundance: -; d_gene: -; j_gene: TRBJ1-1; v_gene: TRBV7-6; CDR3nt: TGTGCCAGCAGCTTAGATCCGGCGAACACTGAAGCTTTCTTT; CDR3aa: CASSLDPANTEAFF
abundance: -; d_gene: -; j_gene: TRBJ2-1; v_gene: TRBV30; CDR3nt: TGTGCCTGGAGTTTTCCGAGGGAGCAGTTCTTC; CDR3aa: CAWSFPREQFF
abundance: few; d_gene: -; j_gene: TRBJ2-2; v_gene: TRBV4-2; CDR3nt: TGTGCCAGCAGCCAAGGAATTACCGGGGAGCTGTTTTTT; CDR3aa: CASSQGITGELFF
abundance: -; d_gene: TRBD2; j_gene: TRBJ2-7; v_gene: TRBV27; CDR3nt: TGTGCCAGCAGCGGACACCGGACTAGCCAGACCTACGAGCAGTACTTC; CDR3aa: CASSGHRTSQTYEQYF
abundance: few; d_gene: TRBD1; j_gene: TRBJ1-5; v_gene: TRBV2; CDR3nt: TGTGCCAGCAGTGGACAGGGGCCCCGACAGCCCCAGCATTTT; CDR3aa: CASSGQGPRQPQHF
abundance: -; d_gene: TRBD1; j_gene: TRBJ2-3; v_gene: TRBV19; CDR3nt: TGTGCCAGTACCGGGACAGGGAATCGCTTCGGCACAGATACGCAGTATTTT; CDR3aa: CASTGTGNRFGTDTQYF
abundance: -; d_gene: -; j_gene: TRBJ2-6; v_gene: TRBV27; CDR3nt: TGTGCCAGCAGTTTAAAGGCAGGGTGGGCCAACGTCCTGACTTTC; CDR3aa: CASSLKAGWANVLTF
abundance: few; d_gene: TRBD1; j_gene: TRBJ1-1; v_gene: TRBV19; CDR3nt: TGTGCCAGTAGTAGGGGACAGGAGGGATGGTACACTGAAGCTTTCTTT; CDR3aa: CASSRGQEGWYTEAFF
abundance: -; d_gene: -; j_gene: TRBJ2-7; v_gene: TRBV19; CDR3nt: TGTGCCAGTAGTATAGACACCCGAGACTACGAGCAGTACTTC; CDR3aa: CASSIDTRDYEQYF
abundance: -; d_gene: -; j_gene: TRBJ1-6; v_gene: TRBV27; CDR3nt: TGTGCCAGCAGTCCGAACAGGGAACGAGGATGGGTAGTTTCACCCCTCCACTTT; CDR3aa: CASSPNRERGWVVSPLHF
abundance: -; d_gene: -; j_gene: TRBJ1-5; v_gene: TRBV4-1; CDR3nt: TGCGCCAGCAGCCATGCCGGATCCAACAATCAGCCCCAGCATTTT; CDR3aa: CASSHAGSNNQPQHF
abundance: -; d_gene: TRBD1; j_gene: TRBJ1-2; v_gene: TRBV7-9; CDR3nt: TGTGCCAGCAGCTTGCCCAACAGGGGTACGGCCGGGAACTATGGCTACACCTTC; CDR3aa: CASSLPNRGTAGNYGYTF
abundance: -; d_gene: TRBD2; j_gene: TRBJ2-7; v_gene: TRBV10-3; CDR3nt: TGTGCCGGCGGGTCGGAGCGGGAGATTGGTGAGCAGTACTTC; CDR3aa: CAGGSEREIGEQYF
abundance: once; d_gene: -; j_gene: TRBJ1-2; v_gene: TRBV28; CDR3nt: TGTGCCAGCAGTTTACTGGGCGGAAACCTATCCGGGGGCTACACCTTC; CDR3aa: CASSLLGGNLSGGYTF
abundance: -; d_gene: TRBD1; j_gene: TRBJ2-7; v_gene: TRBV29-1; CDR3nt: TGCAGCGCTACAGGGGGATACGAGCAGTACTTC; CDR3aa: CSATGGYEQYF
abundance: -; d_gene: -; j_gene: TRBJ1-4; v_gene: TRBV2; CDR3nt: TGTGCCAGCAGTGGGGGGGCTCTTGAAAAACTGTTTTTT; CDR3aa: CASSGGALEKLFF
abundance: -; d_gene: TRBD1; j_gene: TRBJ1-2; v_gene: TRBV14; CDR3nt: TGTGCCAGCAGCCAAGCCCCCGGCAGGGGGCTGGGTAACTATGGCTACACCTTC; CDR3aa: CASSQAPGRGLGNYGYTF
abundance: -; d_gene: -; j_gene: TRBJ2-1; v_gene: TRBV7-9; CDR3nt: TGTGCCAGCAGCCCCGACAGCCCCTACAATGAGCAGTTCTTC; CDR3aa: CASSPDSPYNEQFF
abundance: -; d_gene: TRBD1; j_gene: TRBJ2-6; v_gene: TRBV7-2; CDR3nt: TGTGCCAGCAGCTTAGCGCCGGGACAGGGATACTCTGGGGCCAACGTCCTGACTTTC; CDR3aa: CASSLAPGQGYSGANVLTF
abundance: -; d_gene: TRBD1; j_gene: TRBJ1-4; v_gene: TRBV2; CDR3nt: TGTGCCAGCAGTTCCCGGACAGGTTCTAATGAAAAACTGTTTTTT; CDR3aa: CASSSRTGSNEKLFF
abundance: -; d_gene: -; j_gene: TRBJ1-4; v_gene: TRBV30; CDR3nt: TGTGCCTGGAGTCTCCGACTAGGGACTAATGAAAAACTGTTTTTT; CDR3aa: CAWSLRLGTNEKLFF
abundance: -; d_gene: TRBD2; j_gene: TRBJ2-5; v_gene: TRBV9; CDR3nt: TGTGCCAGCAGCGTTGCTCCGGGACTAGCGGGGGAGACCCAGTACTTC; CDR3aa: CASSVAPGLAGETQYF
abundance: -; d_gene: -; j_gene: TRBJ1-1; v_gene: TRBV5-1; CDR3nt: TGCGCCAGCAGCTTGGAAGGCAGATTCGAAGCTTTCTTT; CDR3aa: CASSLEGRFEAFF
abundance: -; d_gene: -; j_gene: TRBJ1-2; v_gene: TRBV28; CDR3nt: TGTGCCAGCAGTTTAAATCCCGACAGGCCGAAAGGCTACACCTTC; CDR3aa: CASSLNPDRPKGYTF
abundance: -; d_gene: -; j_gene: TRBJ1-2; v_gene: TRBV20-1; CDR3nt: TGCAGTGGGGCAGGTCCCTATGGCTACACCTTC; CDR3aa: CSGAGPYGYTF
abundance: -; d_gene: -; j_gene: TRBJ1-2; v_gene: TRBV6-1; CDR3nt: TGTGCCAGCAGTGAAGTTCGGGGGGTCGGCTACACCTTC; CDR3aa: CASSEVRGVGYTF
abundance: -; d_gene: -; j_gene: TRBJ2-7; v_gene: TRBV5-1; CDR3nt: TGCGCCAGCAGTCCTTCCACCCACAGGGCGGGGGAGCAGTACTTC; CDR3aa: CASSPSTHRAGEQYF
abundance: -; d_gene: TRBD1; j_gene: TRBJ1-2; v_gene: TRBV10-3; CDR3nt: TGTGCCATCAGTGACACGGACAGGGCGAGTCCCTATGGCTACACCTTC; CDR3aa: CAISDTDRASPYGYTF